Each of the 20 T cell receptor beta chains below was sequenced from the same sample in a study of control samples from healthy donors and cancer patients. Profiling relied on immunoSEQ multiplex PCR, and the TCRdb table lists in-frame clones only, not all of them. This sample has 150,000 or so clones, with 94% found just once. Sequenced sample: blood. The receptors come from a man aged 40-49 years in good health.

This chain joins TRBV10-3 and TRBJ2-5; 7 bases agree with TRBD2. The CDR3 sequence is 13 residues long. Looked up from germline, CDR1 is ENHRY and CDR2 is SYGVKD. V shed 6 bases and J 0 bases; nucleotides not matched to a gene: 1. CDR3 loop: CAISGGYQETQYF. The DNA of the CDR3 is TGTGCCATCAGCGGGGGGTACCAAGAGACCCAGTACTTC.

DNA of the CDR3: TGTGCCAGCAGACGACAGGATCCGAGCAATCAGCCCCAGCATTTT. This translates into CASRRQDPSNQPQHF. V gene TRBV5-8 combines with J gene TRBJ1-5, with TRBD1 as a possible D gene (6 bases). Trimming shortened V by 5 bases and J by 1 base, and 13 bases separated the two germline ends. The CDR3 is 15 residues long. Germline V lookup: CDR1 SGHTS, CDR2 YDEGEE.

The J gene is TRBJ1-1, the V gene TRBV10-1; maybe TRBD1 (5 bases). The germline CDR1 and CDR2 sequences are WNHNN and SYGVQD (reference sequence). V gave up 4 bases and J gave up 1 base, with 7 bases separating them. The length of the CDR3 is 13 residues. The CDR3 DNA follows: TGCGCCAGCAGTGGGCAGGGGAACACTGAAGCTTTCTTT. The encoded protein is CASSGQGNTEAFF.

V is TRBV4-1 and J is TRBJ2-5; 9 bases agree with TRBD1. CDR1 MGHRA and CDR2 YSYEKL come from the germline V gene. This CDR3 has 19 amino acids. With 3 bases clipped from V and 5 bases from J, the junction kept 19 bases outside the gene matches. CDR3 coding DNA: TGCGCCAGCAGCCATGATTTCCGGGACAGGGTGGGGTTTGGGGAGACCCAGTACTTC. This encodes CASSHDFRDRVGFGETQYF.

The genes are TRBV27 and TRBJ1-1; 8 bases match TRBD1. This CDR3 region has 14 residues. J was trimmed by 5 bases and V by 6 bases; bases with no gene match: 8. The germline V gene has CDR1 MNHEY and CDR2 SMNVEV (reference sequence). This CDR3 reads CASRYTGGNTEAFF. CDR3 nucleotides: TGTGCCAGCAGGTACACAGGGGGAAATACTGAAGCTTTCTTT.

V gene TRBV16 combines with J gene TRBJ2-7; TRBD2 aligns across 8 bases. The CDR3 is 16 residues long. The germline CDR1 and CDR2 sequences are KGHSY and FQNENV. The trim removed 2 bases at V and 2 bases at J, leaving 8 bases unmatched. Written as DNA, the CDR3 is TGTGCCAGCAGCCAAGGATCCGGGACTAGACCCTACGAGCAGTACTTC. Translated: CASSQGSGTRPYEQYF.

CDR3 sequence (DNA): TGTGCCACCCTGGGTCGGAAAAGTAATGGCTACACCTTC. Its translation: CATLGRKSNGYTF. The chain joins TRBV28 to TRBJ1-2; D uncertain. Germline CDR1 MDHEN, CDR2 SYDVKM. The CDR3 covers 13 residues. Between the trimmed V and J ends, which lost 10 bases and 6 bases, there was a span of 18 bases.

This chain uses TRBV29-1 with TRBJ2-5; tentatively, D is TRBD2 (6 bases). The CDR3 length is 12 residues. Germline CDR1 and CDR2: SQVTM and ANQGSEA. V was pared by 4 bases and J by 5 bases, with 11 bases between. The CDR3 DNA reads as TGCAGCGTTGGGCGGGGCGCGGAGACCCAGTACTTC. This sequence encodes CSVGRGAETQYF.

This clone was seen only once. CDR3 nucleotide sequence: TGTGCCAGCAGCGTCGCTCTCACGGAGACCCAGTACTTC. Residues: CASSVALTETQYF. The rearrangement joins TRBV9 to TRBJ2-5; D uncertain. CDR1 is SGDLS, CDR2 YYNGEE, per germline. The CDR3 sequence is 13 residues long. Trimming stripped 2 bases from V and 5 bases from J, with 10 bases between.

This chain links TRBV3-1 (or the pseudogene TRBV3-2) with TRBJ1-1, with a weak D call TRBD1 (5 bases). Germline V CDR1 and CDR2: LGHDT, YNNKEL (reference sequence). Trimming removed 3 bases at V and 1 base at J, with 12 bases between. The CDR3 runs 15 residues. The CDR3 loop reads CASSQWGRQNTEAFF. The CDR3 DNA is TGTGCCAGCAGCCAGTGGGGACGGCAGAACACTGAAGCTTTCTTT.

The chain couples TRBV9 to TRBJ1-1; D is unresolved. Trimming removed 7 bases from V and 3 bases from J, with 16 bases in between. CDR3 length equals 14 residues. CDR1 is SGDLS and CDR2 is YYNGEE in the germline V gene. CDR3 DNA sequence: TGTGCCAGCCAAGGGAAGGGAAAGGACACTGAAGCTTTCTTT. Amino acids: CASQGKGKDTEAFF.

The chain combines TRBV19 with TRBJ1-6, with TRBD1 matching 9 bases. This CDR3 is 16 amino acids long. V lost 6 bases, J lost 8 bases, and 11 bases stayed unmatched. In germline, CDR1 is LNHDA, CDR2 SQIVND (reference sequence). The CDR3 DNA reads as TGTGCCAGTAGGCAGAAACAGGGGGCGGGTGATTCACCCCTCCACTTT. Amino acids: CASRQKQGAGDSPLHF.

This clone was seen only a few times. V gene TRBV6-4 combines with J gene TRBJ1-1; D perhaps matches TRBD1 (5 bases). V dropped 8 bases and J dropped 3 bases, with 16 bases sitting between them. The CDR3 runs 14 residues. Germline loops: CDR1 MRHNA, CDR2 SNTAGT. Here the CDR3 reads CASAPGPSHTEAFF. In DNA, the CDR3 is TGTGCCAGCGCCCCGGGGCCGAGCCACACTGAAGCTTTCTTT.

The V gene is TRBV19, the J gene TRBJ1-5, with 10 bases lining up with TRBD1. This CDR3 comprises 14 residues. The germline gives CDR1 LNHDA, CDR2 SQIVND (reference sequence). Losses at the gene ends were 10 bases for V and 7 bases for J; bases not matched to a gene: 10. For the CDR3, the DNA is TGTGCCACCGCGGACAGGGGGTGGGAACAGCCCCAGCATTTT. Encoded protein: CATADRGWEQPQHF.

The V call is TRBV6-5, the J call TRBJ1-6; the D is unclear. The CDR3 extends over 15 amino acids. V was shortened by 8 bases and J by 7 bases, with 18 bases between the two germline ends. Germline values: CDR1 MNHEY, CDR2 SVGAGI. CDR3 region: CASGTLLQLNSPLHF. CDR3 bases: TGTGCCAGCGGAACTTTACTTCAACTGAATTCACCCCTCCACTTT.

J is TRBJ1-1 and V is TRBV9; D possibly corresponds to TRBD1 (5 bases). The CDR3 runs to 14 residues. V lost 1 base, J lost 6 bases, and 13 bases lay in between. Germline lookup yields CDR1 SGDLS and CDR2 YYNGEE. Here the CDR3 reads CASSVKLAGAEAFF. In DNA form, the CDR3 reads TGTGCCAGCAGCGTAAAGTTGGCGGGGGCTGAAGCTTTCTTT.

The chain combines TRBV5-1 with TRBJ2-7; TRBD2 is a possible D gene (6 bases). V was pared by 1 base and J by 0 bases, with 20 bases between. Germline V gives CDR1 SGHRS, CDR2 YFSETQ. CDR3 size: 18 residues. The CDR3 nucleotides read TGCGCCAGCAGCTTGACTCTATCATGGGGGGAGAGCTCCTACGAGCAGTACTTC. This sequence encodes CASSLTLSWGESSYEQYF.

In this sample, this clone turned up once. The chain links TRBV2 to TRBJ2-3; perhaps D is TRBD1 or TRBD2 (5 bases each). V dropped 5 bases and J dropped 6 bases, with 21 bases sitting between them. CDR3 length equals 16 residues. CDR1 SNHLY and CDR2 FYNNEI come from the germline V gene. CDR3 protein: CASSTLGDWGMDTQYF. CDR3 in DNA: TGTGCCAGCAGTACCCTCGGTGATTGGGGGATGGATACGCAGTATTTT.

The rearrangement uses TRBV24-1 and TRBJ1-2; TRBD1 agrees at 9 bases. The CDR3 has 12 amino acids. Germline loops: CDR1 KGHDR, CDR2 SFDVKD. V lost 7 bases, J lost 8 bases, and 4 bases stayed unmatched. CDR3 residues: CATRQGAGGYTF. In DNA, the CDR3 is TGTGCCACCAGACAGGGGGCAGGAGGCTACACCTTC.

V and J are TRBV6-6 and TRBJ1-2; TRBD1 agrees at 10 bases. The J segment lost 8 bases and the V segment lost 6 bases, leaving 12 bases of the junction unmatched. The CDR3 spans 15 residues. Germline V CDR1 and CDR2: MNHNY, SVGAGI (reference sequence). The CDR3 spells CASRHSGTGELGYTF. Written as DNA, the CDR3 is TGTGCCAGCAGACACTCCGGGACAGGGGAACTGGGCTACACCTTC.